Listed below are T cell receptor beta chains from one sample, sequenced in a study of T cell responses to AZD1222 COVID-19 vaccine. Libraries were prepared by immunoSEQ multiplex PCR; TCRdb keeps only in-frame clonotypes and omits some of them. This repertoire shows 90,000 to 110,000 clones, 91% found once; its top ten account for 7.5%. The material sequenced was peripheral blood, taken on day 0 of AZD1222 vaccination. All receptors come from an adult in good health. Each CDR3 is given with its conserved first and last residue. The D gene is left open where the match is weak. Not every row has a clone size; where given, it reads once, few, many or a size class.

CDR3aa: CASSSLGQGIQETQYF
CDR3nt: TGTGCCAGCAGCTCCCTAGGACAGGGGATCCAAGAGACCCAGTACTTC
v_gene: TRBV7-9
j_gene: TRBJ2-5
d_gene: TRBD1
abundance: once

CDR3aa: CASDSRGAKNIQYF
CDR3nt: TGTGCCAGCGATAGCCGCGGAGCCAAAAACATTCAGTACTTC
v_gene: TRBV5-5
j_gene: TRBJ2-4
d_gene: NA
abundance: once

CDR3aa: CASSLGQGAREQYF
CDR3nt: TGCGCCAGCAGCTTAGGACAGGGGGCGCGAGAGCAGTACTTC
v_gene: TRBV5-1
j_gene: TRBJ2-7
d_gene: TRBD1
abundance: NA

CDR3aa: CASSRGLGNQPQHF
CDR3nt: TGTGCCAGCAGCCGCGGGCTCGGCAATCAGCCCCAGCATTTT
v_gene: TRBV2
j_gene: TRBJ1-5
d_gene: NA
abundance: NA

CDR3aa: CASSTVLDSGNTIYF
CDR3nt: TGTGCCAGCAGCACCGTGTTGGACTCTGGAAACACCATATATTTT
v_gene: TRBV7-9
j_gene: TRBJ1-3
d_gene: NA
abundance: NA

CDR3aa: CASSERGQSESEAFF
CDR3nt: TGTGCCAGCAGTGAAAGGGGACAAAGTGAAAGTGAAGCTTTCTTT
v_gene: TRBV6-1
j_gene: TRBJ1-1
d_gene: NA
abundance: NA

CDR3aa: CASSPRGGDQPQHF
CDR3nt: TGTGCCAGCAGTCCCCGGGGGGGGGATCAGCCCCAGCATTTT
v_gene: TRBV6-5
j_gene: TRBJ1-5
d_gene: NA
abundance: NA

CDR3aa: CASSAWTGAIYEQYF
CDR3nt: TGTGCCAGCAGCGCATGGACAGGGGCTATCTACGAGCAGTACTTC
v_gene: TRBV5-6
j_gene: TRBJ2-7
d_gene: TRBD1
abundance: NA

CDR3aa: CASSQDRVLFF
CDR3nt: TGTGCCAGCAGCCAAGACAGGGTTCTGTTCTTC
v_gene: TRBV3-1/TRBV3-2
j_gene: TRBJ2-1
d_gene: NA
abundance: NA

CDR3aa: CASSRTATNYGYTF
CDR3nt: TGTGCCAGCTCGAGGACAGCAACTAACTATGGCTACACCTTC
v_gene: TRBV19
j_gene: TRBJ1-2
d_gene: NA
abundance: NA

CDR3aa: CASSTTGGPQPQHF
CDR3nt: TGTGCCAGCTCCACCACGGGGGGGCCCCAGCCCCAGCATTTT
v_gene: TRBV18
j_gene: TRBJ1-5
d_gene: NA
abundance: NA

CDR3aa: CAISGTGDQPQHF
CDR3nt: TGTGCCATCAGTGGGACAGGGGATCAGCCCCAGCATTTT
v_gene: TRBV10-3
j_gene: TRBJ1-5
d_gene: TRBD1
abundance: NA

CDR3aa: CSARGTIGYTF
CDR3nt: TGCAGCGCCCGAGGGACTATTGGCTACACCTTC
v_gene: TRBV29-1
j_gene: TRBJ1-2
d_gene: NA
abundance: once

CDR3aa: CATSRDVAYEQYF
CDR3nt: TGTGCCACCAGCAGAGATGTGGCCTACGAGCAGTACTTC
v_gene: TRBV15
j_gene: TRBJ2-7
d_gene: NA
abundance: NA

CDR3aa: CASLQGYEQYF
CDR3nt: TGTGCCAGCTTACAGGGATACGAGCAGTACTTC
v_gene: TRBV30
j_gene: TRBJ2-7
d_gene: NA
abundance: once

CDR3aa: CASSWTSGLYEQYF
CDR3nt: TGTGCCAGCAGCTGGACTAGCGGACTCTACGAGCAGTACTTC
v_gene: TRBV7-2
j_gene: TRBJ2-7
d_gene: TRBD2
abundance: few

CDR3aa: CASRTGATYEQYF
CDR3nt: TGTGCCAGCAGGACGGGGGCAACGTACGAGCAGTACTTC
v_gene: TRBV6-1
j_gene: TRBJ2-7
d_gene: NA
abundance: NA

CDR3aa: CASSGGTGRPSRNEQFF
CDR3nt: TGTGCCAGCAGTGGAGGGACCGGGAGGCCCTCACGCAATGAGCAGTTCTTC
v_gene: TRBV2
j_gene: TRBJ2-1
d_gene: TRBD2
abundance: NA

CDR3aa: CASSLGYEQYF
CDR3nt: TGTGCCAGCAGTTTAGGCTACGAGCAGTACTTC
v_gene: TRBV12-3/TRBV12-4
j_gene: TRBJ2-7
d_gene: NA
abundance: NA

CDR3aa: CASSFQGGRHNYLDTQYF
CDR3nt: TGTGCCAGCAGCTTTCAGGGCGGGCGGCATAACTATCTTGATACGCAGTATTTT
v_gene: TRBV9
j_gene: TRBJ2-3
d_gene: NA
abundance: NA

CDR3aa: CSVESGHGYTF
CDR3nt: TGCAGCGTTGAATCTGGGCATGGCTACACCTTC
v_gene: TRBV29-1
j_gene: TRBJ1-2
d_gene: NA
abundance: NA

CDR3aa: CASSLARWTLSSGNTIYF
CDR3nt: TGTGCCAGCAGCTTAGCTCGGTGGACACTAAGCTCTGGAAACACCATATATTTT
v_gene: TRBV7-8
j_gene: TRBJ1-3
d_gene: NA
abundance: NA

CDR3aa: CASSQVSNLGNTIYF
CDR3nt: TGTGCCAGCAGCCAAGTATCCAACCTTGGAAACACCATATATTTT
v_gene: TRBV3-1/TRBV3-2
j_gene: TRBJ1-3
d_gene: NA
abundance: NA

CDR3aa: CASSLSTQVSNQPQHF
CDR3nt: TGTGCCAGCTCACTTAGTACTCAGGTTAGCAATCAGCCCCAGCATTTT
v_gene: TRBV18
j_gene: TRBJ1-5
d_gene: NA
abundance: NA

CDR3aa: CASSQIGMWSPLHF
CDR3nt: TGTGCCAGCAGCCAAATCGGGATGTGGTCACCCCTCCACTTT
v_gene: TRBV3-1/TRBV3-2
j_gene: TRBJ1-6
d_gene: NA
abundance: NA

CDR3aa: CASSQRRSVGRPGANVLTF
CDR3nt: TGTGCCAGCAGCCAACGCCGGTCAGTCGGTCGTCCCGGGGCCAACGTCCTGACTTTC
v_gene: TRBV3-1/TRBV3-2
j_gene: TRBJ2-6
d_gene: NA
abundance: NA

CDR3aa: CASSQEGYGYTF
CDR3nt: TGTGCCAGCAGCCAAGAGGGGTATGGCTACACCTTC
v_gene: TRBV3-1/TRBV3-2
j_gene: TRBJ1-2
d_gene: NA
abundance: NA

CDR3aa: CASGWDGNYGYTF
CDR3nt: TGTGCTAGTGGTTGGGACGGAAACTATGGCTACACCTTC
v_gene: TRBV12-5
j_gene: TRBJ1-2
d_gene: NA
abundance: once